This T cell receptor (beta chain) comes out of a study of cytomegalovirus exposure and HLA in healthy donors. General study findings and limits: In a later analysis, TCR beta V- and J-gene trimming showed a link to a missense DCLRE1C variant. Several V segments, TRBV6-2 and TRBV6-3 among them, could not be told apart and were dropped. Overall, roughly 160 TCR beta chains were annotated as cytomegalovirus-associated.

CDR3 length: 15 residues. The V end was cut by 1 base, the J end by 4 bases, with 10 bases between. Germline assignment: CDR1 SNHLY and CDR2 FYNNEI. Primers for the PCR totalled 60 Vbeta and 13 Jbeta. This table comes from immunoSEQ multiplex PCR, and its TCRdb copy is limited to in-frame clones, with some not included. The table has over 200,000 clones, approximately 70% seen once; the top ten hold roughly 2.5%. On this clone: Its antigen is as yet unknown.

The receptor was derived from a man aged 35 to 55 in good health and CMV-seropositive. The sequencing input was PBMCs. The chain joins TRBV2 to TRBJ2-2; D perhaps matches TRBD1 (5 bases). DNA of the CDR3: TGTGCCAGCAGTGAAGGTTGGCAGGGCACCGGGGAGCTGTTTTTT. Protein: CASSEGWQGTGELFF.